This entry features one T cell receptor (beta chain) sequence. The antigen remains unidentified. TCR beta CDR3 regions were amplified from RNA transcripts. A first-round RT-PCR of the TCR CDR3 used the HTBI primer set. TCRdb reanalysed the multiplex PCR reads using MiXCR and keeps one entry per CDR3 protein. This sample has about 560,000 distinct CDR3 sequences, with approximately 15% found just once. The data derive from a study of T cells in Graves' hyperthyroidism and ophthalmopathy. Study-level points and caveats: Through a model of 13 V-J features, ophthalmopathy was separated from stable hyperthyroidism. Also found in blood were most expanded thyroid clonotypes above 0.001.

Germline V gene lookup returns CDR1 MDHEN and CDR2 SYDVKM. Trimming left V 2 bases short and J 8 bases short, with 10 bases between. The CDR3 loop spans 14 amino acids. Each diagnosis drew on symptoms, thyroxine, TRAb, thyroid ultrasound and orbital computed tomography findings. Out of roughly 10 ml of fresh peripheral blood came the PBMCs. The sequencing input was blood. The chain links TRBV28 to TRBJ1-6, with a weak D call TRBD1 (6 bases). The clonotype originates from a young woman with Graves' hyperthyroidism. The chain's CDR3 is CASSLRDNYSPLHF. The CDR3 region has the DNA TGTGCCAGCAGTTTAAGGGACAATTATTCACCCCTCCACTTT.